This TCR beta chain was captured by sequencing in a study of control samples from healthy donors and cancer patients. The CDR3 is 14 amino acids. V was trimmed by 2 bases and J by 7 bases, leaving 12 bases between them. Germline V CDR1 and CDR2: SGHAT, FQDESV (reference sequence). TCRdb's table, derived via immunoSEQ multiplex PCR, lists solely in-frame clones and lacks some. This sample has about 160,000 clones; just over 95% occur once, and the top ten carry approximately 1%. Specimen: blood. This TCR was sampled from a young woman in good health. This chain links TRBV11-1 with TRBJ2-1; TRBD1 might be the D (6 bases). The CDR3 nucleotides read TGTGCCAGCAGCTTATGGGATAGGGGGAATGAGCAGTTCTTC. As protein: CASSLWDRGNEQFF.